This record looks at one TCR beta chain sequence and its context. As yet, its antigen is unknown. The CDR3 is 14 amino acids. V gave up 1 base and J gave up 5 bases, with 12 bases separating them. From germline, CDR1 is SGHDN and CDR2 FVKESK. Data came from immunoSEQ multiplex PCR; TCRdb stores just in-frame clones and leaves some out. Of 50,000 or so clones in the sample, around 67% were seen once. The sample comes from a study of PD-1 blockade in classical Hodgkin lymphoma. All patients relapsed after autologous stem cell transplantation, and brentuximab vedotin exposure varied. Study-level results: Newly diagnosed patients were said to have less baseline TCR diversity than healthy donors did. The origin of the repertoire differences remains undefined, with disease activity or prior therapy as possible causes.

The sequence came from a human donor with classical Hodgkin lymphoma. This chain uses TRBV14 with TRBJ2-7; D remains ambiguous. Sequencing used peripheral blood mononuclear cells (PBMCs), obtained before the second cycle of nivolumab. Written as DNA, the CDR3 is TGTGCCAGCAGCCAAGCCGGGCGGTTGCACGAGCAGTACTTC. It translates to CASSQAGRLHEQYF. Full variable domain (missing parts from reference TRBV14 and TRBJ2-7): EAGVTQFPSHSVIEKGQTVTLRCDPISGHDNLYWYRRVMGKEIKFLLHFVKESKQDESGMPNNRFLAERTGGTYSTLKVQPAELEDSGVYFCASSQAGRLHEQYFGPGTRLTVT.